These 18 T cell receptor beta chains came from one sample sequenced in a study of T cell changes during pregnancy in multiple sclerosis. Sequenced by immunoSEQ multiplex PCR; TCRdb stores in-frame clones only, minus some. The repertoire includes 17,000 or so clones, nearly 90% of them detected once, and around an eighth sits in the top ten. Sequenced material: CD8+ T cells from peripheral blood mononuclear cells, taken after pregnancy. Receptor source: a female donor in good health, enrolled as a control in a pregnancy study.

V and J are TRBV4-1 and TRBJ2-3; tentative D call: TRBD2 (7 bases). The germline gives CDR1 MGHRA, CDR2 YSYEKL. The CDR3 covers 14 residues. Trimming took 0 bases from V and 4 from J, leaving 8 bases between them. The CDR3 loop reads CASSQEGGADTQYF. The CDR3 DNA reads TGCGCCAGCAGCCAAGAAGGGGGGGCAGATACGCAGTATTTT.

This clone appeared a few times. This specimen includes other DNA sequences encoding the same CDR3. This chain joins TRBV6-1 and TRBJ1-2, with TRBD1 matching over 7 bases. This CDR3 region has 16 residues. With V trimmed by 3 bases and J by 2 bases, 9 bases remained unmatched. Per germline, CDR1 MNHNS and CDR2 SASEGT. The CDR3 DNA is TGTGCCAGCAGTGATCTTTGGACAGGCGGAAACTATGGCTACACCTTC. Translating it yields CASSDLWTGGNYGYTF.

The V call is TRBV13, the J call TRBJ1-4; D perhaps matches TRBD1 (5 bases). V lost 0 bases to trimming and J lost 1 base, with 12 bases between them. The CDR3 length is 17 residues. Germline V gives CDR1 PRHDT, CDR2 FYEKMQ (reference sequence). In DNA, the CDR3 is TGTGCCAGCAGCTTAGGCCAGGGAATGTTAACTAATGAAAAACTGTTTTTT. The encoded protein is CASSLGQGMLTNEKLFF.

This clone was recorded only once. The chain employs TRBV7-9 and TRBJ2-5, with 9 bases lining up with TRBD2. The CDR3 contains 15 residues. The ends lost 5 bases at V and 2 bases at J; junction bases unmatched: 6. From germline, CDR1 is SEHNR and CDR2 FQNEAQ (reference sequence). The CDR3 DNA reads as TGTGCCAGCAGCATGGACGCGGGGGGGCAAGAGACCCAGTACTTC. Translation: CASSMDAGGQETQYF.

About this clone: Different DNA sequences within this sample yield the same CDR3. The chain employs TRBV6-4 and TRBJ2-2; TRBD2 might be the D (6 bases). Germline V lookup: CDR1 MRHNA, CDR2 SNTAGT. There are 13 residues in the CDR3. V gave up 4 bases and J gave up 3 bases, with 6 bases separating them. The CDR3, as DNA: TGTGCCAGCAGTGCGGGGGACACCGGGGAGCTGTTTTTT. Amino acids: CASSAGDTGELFF.

In this sample, this clone turned up once. The chain combines TRBV30 with TRBJ1-1; no definite D call. The CDR3 consists of 17 residues. V shed 3 bases and J shed 7 bases, with 27 bases lying between them. CDR1 is GTSNPN and CDR2 is SVGIG in the germline V gene (reference sequence). This chain's CDR3 is CAWRLQSAESKGNEAFF. CDR3 in DNA: TGTGCCTGGAGACTTCAGAGCGCGGAAAGCAAAGGTAATGAAGCTTTCTTT.

V and J are TRBV7-9 and TRBJ1-4, with D tentatively TRBD1 (6 bases). Per germline, CDR1 SEHNR and CDR2 FQNEAQ (reference sequence). V was clipped by 1 base and J by 6 bases, with 12 bases between them. This CDR3 has 15 amino acids. The CDR3, as DNA: TGTGCCAGCAGCTTAGGCAGGGGACGAGATGAAAAACTGTTTTTT. Its translation is CASSLGRGRDEKLFF.

This clone has only one observation. The chain recombines TRBV27 with TRBJ2-7, with TRBD1 matching 11 bases. The ends lost 10 bases at V and 7 bases at J; junction bases unmatched: 9. Germline CDR1 and CDR2: MNHEY and SMNVEV (reference sequence). This CDR3 is 13 amino acids long. The CDR3 spells CATIRGTGGEQYF. In nucleotides, the CDR3 is TGTGCCACTATCCGGGGGACAGGGGGTGAGCAGTACTTC.

The V gene is TRBV27, the J gene TRBJ1-1, with TRBD1 identical over 7 bases. Germline values: CDR1 MNHEY, CDR2 SMNVEV (reference sequence). Trimming cost V 8 bases and J 2 bases; bases outside gene matches: 20. CDR3 length: 18 amino acids. The CDR3 reads CASRLRGNRGYGNTEAFF. The CDR3 DNA reads TGTGCCAGCCGCCTACGGGGTAACAGGGGTTACGGTAACACTGAAGCTTTCTTT.

The genes are TRBV25-1 and TRBJ2-7; TRBD2 matches at 7 bases. The germline V gene encodes CDR1 MGHDK and CDR2 SYGVNS. Losses at the gene ends were 3 bases for V and 2 bases for J; bases not matched to a gene: 4. CDR3 length: 14 residues. In DNA form, the CDR3 reads TGTGCCAGCAGTGATAGCGGGTATGCCTACGAGCAGTACTTC. Translated: CASSDSGYAYEQYF.

The gene calls are TRBV12-2 and TRBJ2-2; the D call TRBD2 from the table was never checked on the DNA. TRBV12-2 is a listed pseudogene. The CDR3 is made up of 15 amino acids. For the CDR3, the DNA is TGTGCAAGTCGTTGCGGGGAAATTAACACCGGGGAGCTGTTTTTT. This gives the protein CASRCGEINTGELFF.

This clone was recorded a few times. The chain has TRBV6-4 and TRBJ1-1; D is perhaps TRBD1 (5 bases). CDR3 length equals 14 residues. Trimming cost V 0 bases and J 3 bases, with 8 bases left between them. Germline values: CDR1 MRHNA, CDR2 SNTAGT. CDR3 loop: CASSDSTDHTEAFF. The DNA for the CDR3 is TGTGCCAGCAGTGACTCGACAGATCACACTGAAGCTTTCTTT.

V gene TRBV10-3 combines with J gene TRBJ2-1; the D gene is possibly TRBD2 (5 bases). Trimming removed 0 bases at V and 4 bases at J, with 13 bases between. CDR1 is ENHRY and CDR2 is SYGVKD in the germline V gene. This CDR3 contains 16 residues. CDR3 residues: CAISESGISGYNEQFF. CDR3 nucleotide sequence: TGTGCCATCAGTGAGTCAGGGATTTCGGGATACAATGAGCAGTTCTTC.

The chain is built from TRBV27 and TRBJ1-5; possible D gene TRBD1, 6 bases. Deletions cut 2 bases from V and 5 bases from J, with 13 bases between. The CDR3 loop spans 15 amino acids. Germline lookup yields CDR1 MNHEY and CDR2 SMNVEV (reference sequence). The CDR3: CASSLNTGYDQPQHF. The CDR3 DNA is TGTGCCAGCAGTTTAAATACAGGGTACGATCAGCCCCAGCATTTT.

The rearrangement joins TRBV6-5 to TRBJ2-1; D is perhaps TRBD1 (6 bases). With 5 bases removed from V and 2 bases from J, the gap between germline ends came to 10 bases. The CDR3 totals 14 residues. Germline CDR1 MNHEY, CDR2 SVGAGI. Written as DNA, the CDR3 is TGTGCCAGCAGTAACCGGGACACCTACAATGAGCAGTTCTTC. Its translation is CASSNRDTYNEQFF.

The V and J genes are TRBV2 and TRBJ1-4; TRBD1 matches at 7 bases. Looked up from germline, CDR1 is SNHLY and CDR2 is FYNNEI. With 7 bases clipped from V and 3 bases from J, the junction kept 5 bases outside the gene matches. The CDR3 has 14 residues. The CDR3 DNA follows: TGTGCCAGCATCCGACAGGGTTCTAATGAAAAACTGTTTTTT. It specifies CASIRQGSNEKLFF.

The J gene is TRBJ2-3, the V gene TRBV9, with a weak D call TRBD1 (6 bases). The CDR3 runs 14 residues. V was clipped by 0 bases and J by 5 bases, with 10 bases between them. The germline gives CDR1 SGDLS, CDR2 YYNGEE. CDR3 in DNA: TGTGCCAGCAGCGTAGTCGCAGGGGAAGATACGCAGTATTTT. This translates into CASSVVAGEDTQYF.

The chain couples TRBV4-1 to TRBJ2-1; no clear D. The germline V gene has CDR1 MGHRA and CDR2 YSYEKL. The length of the CDR3 is 17 residues. V was cut by 0 bases and J by 0 bases, with 12 bases left in between. CDR3 protein: CASSQEPAQSSYNEQFF. The CDR3 DNA reads TGCGCCAGCAGCCAAGAACCCGCACAGAGCTCCTACAATGAGCAGTTCTTC.